A single count supports the clone carrying this T cell receptor (beta chain). Clones were read by immunoSEQ multiplex PCR, and TCRdb kept only the in-frame ones, dropping some. The repertoire holds 150,000 to 200,000 clones, with around nine tenths as singletons. This record belongs to a study of T cell responses to AZD1222 COVID-19 vaccine. The CDR3 runs to 16 residues. The V gene's germline CDR1 is LGHNA and CDR2 YSLEER. V dropped 1 base and J dropped 8 bases, with 20 bases sitting between them. The chain recombines TRBV4-3 with TRBJ1-2; D not certain. This TCR came from an adult in good health. The sequenced sample was peripheral blood, obtained on day 0 of AZD1222 vaccination. The CDR3 DNA reads TGCGCCAGCAGCCAAGTTTACGGACCCATGTCCGGGGGCTACACCTTC. Its protein product is CASSQVYGPMSGGYTF.